Listed below are T cell receptor beta chains from one sample, sequenced in a study of T cells after yellow fever vaccination. In TCRdb, the 5' RACE reads were re-called with MiXCR into one record per CDR3 protein. The profile covers about 320,000 distinct CDR3 sequences, with about 4.5% appearing a single time and approximately 20% taken by the ten largest. The material sequenced was PBMCs, taken 15 days after the yellow fever booster vaccination. These receptors all come from a man between 18 and 29 years old who received the YFV17D yellow fever vaccine. Each CDR3 is given with its conserved first and last residue. Fields, in order: V gene, D gene, clone size, J gene, CDR3 protein, CDR3 DNA. A D gene is named only where the DNA matches it firmly. Part of the rows lack a size; the others show once, few, many or a class for expanded clones.

v_call: TRBV5-1; d_call: TRBD1; clone_size: .; j_call: TRBJ2-5; cdr3_aa: CASSLQGAHQETQYF; cdr3_nt: TGCGCCAGCAGCTTGCAGGGGGCGCATCAAGAGACCCAGTACTTC
v_call: TRBV20-1; d_call: .; clone_size: .; j_call: TRBJ2-3; cdr3_aa: CSGGEAWRAGDTQYF; cdr3_nt: TGCAGTGGGGGGGAAGCCTGGCGAGCAGGAGATACGCAGTATTTT
v_call: TRBV4-3; d_call: TRBD1; clone_size: many; j_call: TRBJ1-5; cdr3_aa: CASSLDRGLRQPQHF; cdr3_nt: TGCGCCAGCAGCCTGGACAGGGGGCTACGGCAGCCCCAGCATTTT
v_call: TRBV5-1; d_call: .; clone_size: many; j_call: TRBJ2-5; cdr3_aa: CASSPQLGETQYF; cdr3_nt: TGCGCCAGCAGCCCCCAGTTGGGGGAGACCCAGTACTTC
v_call: TRBV6-5; d_call: .; clone_size: .; j_call: TRBJ1-2; cdr3_aa: CASSYAGTSSYGYTF; cdr3_nt: TGTGCCAGCAGTTACGCCGGGACTTCGTCCTATGGCTACACCTTC
v_call: TRBV5-1; d_call: TRBD1; clone_size: .; j_call: TRBJ2-7; cdr3_aa: CASSSGTGEDEQYF; cdr3_nt: TGCGCCAGCAGCTCCGGGACAGGGGAAGACGAGCAGTACTTC
v_call: TRBV10-3; d_call: .; clone_size: many; j_call: TRBJ2-3; cdr3_aa: CATTGGRTDTQYF; cdr3_nt: TGTGCCACTACGGGGGGCCGCACAGATACGCAGTATTTT
v_call: TRBV4-1; d_call: TRBD2; clone_size: many; j_call: TRBJ2-3; cdr3_aa: CASSQDIIGLAGEVDTQYF; cdr3_nt: TGCGCCAGCAGCCAAGATATCATAGGACTAGCGGGGGAGGTAGATACGCAGTATTTT
v_call: TRBV20-1; d_call: .; clone_size: .; j_call: TRBJ1-2; cdr3_aa: CSADPHRAGGYTF; cdr3_nt: TGCAGTGCTGACCCCCACAGGGCGGGTGGCTACACCTTC
v_call: TRBV7-6; d_call: .; clone_size: .; j_call: TRBJ2-1; cdr3_aa: CASSPSFHRERLHNEQFF; cdr3_nt: TGTGCCAGCAGCCCCTCATTCCACAGGGAAAGACTCCACAATGAGCAGTTCTTC
v_call: TRBV7-3; d_call: .; clone_size: .; j_call: TRBJ2-1; cdr3_aa: CASSWSGDGDEQFF; cdr3_nt: TGTGCCAGCAGCTGGTCAGGGGACGGCGATGAGCAGTTCTTC
v_call: TRBV4-3; d_call: .; clone_size: .; j_call: TRBJ2-7; cdr3_aa: CASSQDRSPYEQYF; cdr3_nt: TGCGCCAGCAGCCAAGACAGGTCTCCCTACGAGCAGTACTTC
v_call: TRBV20-1; d_call: .; clone_size: many; j_call: TRBJ1-5; cdr3_aa: CSALSGSENQPQHF; cdr3_nt: TGCAGTGCCCTTTCGGGCTCTGAAAATCAGCCCCAGCATTTT
v_call: TRBV20-1; d_call: .; clone_size: many; j_call: TRBJ1-3; cdr3_aa: CSATTGVRSGNTIYF; cdr3_nt: TGCAGTGCCACGACCGGGGTCCGCTCTGGAAACACCATATATTTT
v_call: TRBV7-2; d_call: .; clone_size: few; j_call: TRBJ2-2; cdr3_aa: CASSGRQFTGELFF; cdr3_nt: TGTGCCAGCAGCGGGCGACAGTTCACCGGGGAGCTGTTTTTT
v_call: TRBV20-1; d_call: TRBD2; clone_size: .; j_call: TRBJ2-3; cdr3_aa: CSARGTSGGPSTDTQYF; cdr3_nt: TGCAGTGCTAGAGGGACTAGCGGGGGCCCTAGCACAGATACGCAGTATTTT
v_call: TRBV19; d_call: .; clone_size: few; j_call: TRBJ1-2; cdr3_aa: CASGEVSRGYTF; cdr3_nt: TGTGCCAGTGGGGAGGTTTCTCGAGGCTACACCTTC
v_call: TRBV7-3; d_call: TRBD1; clone_size: few; j_call: TRBJ1-1; cdr3_aa: CASSFMGQGAPTEAFF; cdr3_nt: TGTGCCAGCAGCTTTATGGGGCAGGGGGCTCCCACTGAAGCTTTCTTT
v_call: TRBV5-4; d_call: .; clone_size: .; j_call: TRBJ1-1; cdr3_aa: CASSLPADKAFF; cdr3_nt: TGTGCCAGCAGCCTCCCAGCAGATAAAGCTTTCTTT
v_call: TRBV5-1; d_call: .; clone_size: .; j_call: TRBJ1-1; cdr3_aa: CASSWSGGAGTEAFF; cdr3_nt: TGCGCCAGCAGTTGGTCTGGGGGGGCCGGCACTGAAGCTTTCTTT
v_call: TRBV20-1; d_call: .; clone_size: many; j_call: TRBJ1-3; cdr3_aa: CSANDGGSGNTIYF; cdr3_nt: TGCAGTGCTAACGACGGAGGCTCTGGAAACACCATATATTTT
v_call: TRBV29-1; d_call: TRBD1; clone_size: few; j_call: TRBJ1-2; cdr3_aa: CSVELQGTGSYGYTF; cdr3_nt: TGCAGCGTTGAGCTCCAAGGGACAGGCAGCTATGGCTACACCTTC
v_call: TRBV12-3/TRBV12-4; d_call: .; clone_size: many; j_call: TRBJ2-1; cdr3_aa: CASSSGKGRNEQFF; cdr3_nt: TGTGCCAGCAGTTCAGGGAAGGGTCGGAATGAGCAGTTCTTC
v_call: TRBV7-9; d_call: .; clone_size: many; j_call: TRBJ1-4; cdr3_aa: CASSSSTGSEKLFF; cdr3_nt: TGTGCCAGCAGCTCATCGACAGGATCGGAAAAACTGTTTTTT
v_call: TRBV12-3/TRBV12-4; d_call: .; clone_size: few; j_call: TRBJ1-1; cdr3_aa: CASSLASEAEAFF; cdr3_nt: TGTGCCAGCAGTTTAGCCTCTGAAGCTGAAGCTTTCTTT
v_call: TRBV4-2; d_call: .; clone_size: many; j_call: TRBJ2-3; cdr3_aa: CASSQRMSTDTQYF; cdr3_nt: TGTGCCAGCAGCCAAAGAATGTCCACAGATACGCAGTATTTT
v_call: TRBV20-1; d_call: TRBD2; clone_size: .; j_call: TRBJ2-5; cdr3_aa: CSARDPTSGETQYF; cdr3_nt: TGCAGTGCTAGAGACCCAACTAGCGGAGAGACCCAGTACTTC
v_call: TRBV2; d_call: TRBD1; clone_size: many; j_call: TRBJ1-2; cdr3_aa: CASSWGQGYGYTF; cdr3_nt: TGTGCCAGCAGCTGGGGACAGGGGTATGGCTACACCTTC
v_call: TRBV7-8; d_call: .; clone_size: many; j_call: TRBJ1-1; cdr3_aa: CASSLAGARQAFF; cdr3_nt: TGTGCCAGCAGCTTAGCAGGGGCGCGACAAGCTTTCTTT
v_call: TRBV27; d_call: .; clone_size: few; j_call: TRBJ2-5; cdr3_aa: CASSLWGGQGETQYF; cdr3_nt: TGTGCCAGCAGTTTATGGGGGGGCCAAGGAGAGACCCAGTACTTC
v_call: TRBV5-1; d_call: .; clone_size: many; j_call: TRBJ1-1; cdr3_aa: CASSPGNPANTEAFF; cdr3_nt: TGCGCCAGCAGCCCAGGGAATCCCGCGAACACTGAAGCTTTCTTT
v_call: TRBV7-9; d_call: .; clone_size: many; j_call: TRBJ1-1; cdr3_aa: CASSPQGTYTEAFF; cdr3_nt: TGTGCCAGCAGCCCACAGGGAACTTACACTGAAGCTTTCTTT
v_call: TRBV7-9; d_call: .; clone_size: many; j_call: TRBJ1-4; cdr3_aa: CASSRDRVGTNEKLFF; cdr3_nt: TGTGCCAGCAGTCGTGACAGAGTTGGGACTAATGAAAAACTGTTTTTT
v_call: TRBV28; d_call: TRBD1; clone_size: .; j_call: TRBJ1-6; cdr3_aa: CASSNQQGIYNSPLHF; cdr3_nt: TGTGCCAGCAGTAACCAACAGGGGATCTATAATTCACCCCTCCACTTT
v_call: TRBV5-1; d_call: TRBD1; clone_size: .; j_call: TRBJ1-2; cdr3_aa: CASSFRQGDNGYTF; cdr3_nt: TGCGCCAGCAGCTTTCGACAGGGGGACAATGGCTACACCTTC
v_call: TRBV5-1; d_call: .; clone_size: few; j_call: TRBJ1-1; cdr3_aa: CASSLQANRGTEAFF; cdr3_nt: TGCGCCAGCAGCTTACAGGCCAATAGGGGCACTGAAGCTTTCTTT
v_call: TRBV13; d_call: .; clone_size: few; j_call: TRBJ1-2; cdr3_aa: CASSPTRQPVGFGYTF; cdr3_nt: TGTGCCAGCAGCCCTACCCGACAGCCAGTGGGGTTTGGCTACACCTTC
v_call: TRBV7-2; d_call: .; clone_size: many; j_call: TRBJ2-2; cdr3_aa: CASTLSPQSGELFF; cdr3_nt: TGTGCCAGCACCCTCAGCCCCCAGAGCGGGGAGCTGTTTTTT
v_call: TRBV18; d_call: .; clone_size: many; j_call: TRBJ2-3; cdr3_aa: CASSPPIGNTQYF; cdr3_nt: TGTGCCAGCTCACCACCGATAGGAAATACGCAGTATTTT
v_call: TRBV7-9; d_call: .; clone_size: few; j_call: TRBJ1-1; cdr3_aa: CASSNRQLEAFF; cdr3_nt: TGTGCCAGCAGCAACCGACAGCTTGAAGCTTTCTTT
v_call: TRBV3-1; d_call: .; clone_size: few; j_call: TRBJ1-1; cdr3_aa: CASSQVLSNTEAFF; cdr3_nt: TGTGCCAGCAGCCAGGTGTTATCGAACACTGAAGCTTTCTTT
v_call: TRBV27; d_call: .; clone_size: many; j_call: TRBJ2-3; cdr3_aa: CASSWDIEDTQYF; cdr3_nt: TGTGCCAGCAGTTGGGACATTGAAGATACGCAGTATTTT
v_call: TRBV7-8; d_call: .; clone_size: many; j_call: TRBJ2-5; cdr3_aa: CASSLTTPPQETQYF; cdr3_nt: TGTGCCAGCAGCCTGACGACACCCCCACAGGAGACCCAGTACTTC
v_call: TRBV7-2; d_call: TRBD2; clone_size: few; j_call: TRBJ2-7; cdr3_aa: CASSFPPSGGYEQYF; cdr3_nt: TGTGCCAGCAGCTTCCCCCCTAGCGGGGGTTACGAGCAGTACTTC
v_call: TRBV28; d_call: .; clone_size: few; j_call: TRBJ2-7; cdr3_aa: CASSFLGPLAEQYF; cdr3_nt: TGTGCCAGCAGTTTCCTGGGACCCCTCGCCGAGCAGTACTTC
v_call: TRBV4-2; d_call: TRBD2; clone_size: many; j_call: TRBJ2-1; cdr3_aa: CASSLETSGEYNEQFF; cdr3_nt: TGTGCCAGCAGCCTTGAGACTAGCGGGGAATACAATGAGCAGTTCTTC
v_call: TRBV7-3; d_call: .; clone_size: many; j_call: TRBJ1-5; cdr3_aa: CASSLGQERPQHF; cdr3_nt: TGTGCCAGCAGCTTAGGGCAGGAGAGGCCCCAGCATTTT
v_call: TRBV12-3/TRBV12-4; d_call: TRBD1; clone_size: many; j_call: TRBJ1-2; cdr3_aa: CASSPGTARNYGYTF; cdr3_nt: TGTGCCAGCAGTCCCGGGACAGCGAGAAACTATGGCTACACCTTC
v_call: TRBV29-1; d_call: .; clone_size: many; j_call: TRBJ1-1; cdr3_aa: CSVVSTSEAFF; cdr3_nt: TGCAGCGTTGTCTCGACCTCTGAAGCTTTCTTT